This TCR beta chain was found in a study of molecular identifiers for immune sequencing clone quantification. With listed TCR primers and previously described methods, bulk TCR libraries were prepared. Via MiXCR, TCRdb re-called the PCR reads, giving one row per CDR3 protein. The sample has under 100,000 distinct CDR3 sequences; more than 20% are singletons. This CDR3 is built from 13 residues. In germline, CDR1 is DFQATT, CDR2 SNEGSKA (reference sequence). The V end lost 6 bases, the J end lost 4 bases, and 15 bases lay between the germline ends. Sequencing was done on a sample of naive CD8+ T cells from blood, with Jurkat cell RNA spiked in. Subset of the sample: FACS-sorted CD8+CD4-CCR7+CD45RA+ naive T cells. This receptor was obtained from a human donor in good health. Some libraries in this study had Jurkat cell RNA spiked in. This chain joins TRBV20-1 and TRBJ2-5; D is undetermined. CDR3: CSAPTHVGETQYF. The CDR3 DNA sequence: TGCAGTGCACCGACCCATGTTGGAGAGACCCAGTACTTC.